Each of the 11 T cell receptor beta chains below was sequenced from the same sample in a study of CD8 T cells in Susac syndrome. An input of roughly 0.45 to 1 ug of RNA was subjected to reverse transcription using random hexamers. TCRdb re-called the immunoSEQ multiplex PCR reads with MiXCR, one entry per CDR3 protein. This sample has under 550,000 distinct CDR3 sequences; roughly 85% occur once, and the top ten carry 0.12%. Sequences were obtained from CD8+ T cells from PBMCs. Every receptor here comes from a human donor with multiple sclerosis.

V gene TRBV11-2 combines with J gene TRBJ2-5, with D perhaps matching TRBD2 (6 bases). The CDR3 totals 16 residues. Germline V CDR1 and CDR2: SGHAT, FQNNGV. V was shortened by 1 base and J by 2 bases, with 14 bases between the two germline ends. CDR3 nucleotide sequence: TGTGCCAGCAGCTTAGTTGCGGGACCCGAACAAGAGACCCAGTACTTC. Encoded protein: CASSLVAGPEQETQYF. Based on the CDR3 plus reference TRBV11-2 and TRBJ2-5, the full variable domain is EAGVAQSPRYKIIEKRQSVAFWCNPISGHATLYWYQQILGQGPKLLIQFQNNGVVDDSQLPKDRFSAERLKGVDSTLKIQPAKLEDSAVYLCASSLVAGPEQETQYFGPGTRLLVL.

The chain carries TRBV4-1 and TRBJ2-3, with a tentative D call TRBD2 (6 bases). From germline, CDR1 is MGHRA and CDR2 YSYEKL. V lost 4 bases, J lost 0 bases, and 11 bases lay in between. CDR3 length equals 15 residues. CDR3 protein: CASSRGGISTDTQYF. The CDR3 DNA is TGCGCCAGCAGCCGGGGCGGGATCAGCACAGATACGCAGTATTTT.

V and J are TRBV9 and TRBJ2-5; 10 bases match TRBD1. This CDR3 region has 18 residues. The J segment lost 2 bases and the V segment lost 3 bases, leaving 13 bases of the junction unmatched. Germline-derived CDR1 and CDR2 are SGDLS and YYNGEE. Here the CDR3 DNA reads TGTGCCAGCAGCGCGATCAACCGGGACAGGGGTTGGCAAGAGACCCAGTACTTC. Amino acids: CASSAINRDRGWQETQYF.

The rearrangement joins TRBV27 to TRBJ2-1; no firm D call. Germline V CDR1 and CDR2: MNHEY, SMNVEV (reference sequence). Trimming stripped 3 bases from V and 10 bases from J, with 13 bases between. This CDR3 region has 13 residues. The CDR3 nucleotides are TGTGCCAGCAGTTTCTACCACTTAGGAGAGCAGTTCTTC. Translating gives CASSFYHLGEQFF.

V usage is TRBV10-3 and J usage is TRBJ2-1; 14 bases map to TRBD2. CDR3 size: 18 residues. With 6 bases clipped from V and 0 bases from J, the junction kept 7 bases outside the gene matches. Germline V gives CDR1 ENHRY, CDR2 SYGVKD. CDR3 nucleotide sequence: TGTGCCATCAGGGGACTAGCGGGGGAGTCGAGCTCCTACAATGAGCAGTTCTTC. Translated: CAIRGLAGESSSYNEQFF.

A remark on this clonotype: One junction end disagrees with the germline gene, perhaps due to a read error. The gene calls are TRBV6-5 and TRBJ1-2, with no clear D. This CDR3 has 14 residues. Germline-derived CDR1 and CDR2 are MNHEY and SVGAGI. The DNA of the CDR3 is TGTGCTAGCAGCTCCCCCCGGACGGCGTATGGCTACACCTTC. Its translation: CASSSPRTAYGYTF.

This clonotype has only one observation. The chain joins TRBV10-2 to TRBJ2-4; D not certain. CDR1 WSHSY and CDR2 SAAADI come from the germline V gene. The CDR3 spans 11 residues. The V end was cut by 4 bases, the J end by 9 bases, with 7 bases between. DNA for the CDR3: TGCGCCAGCAGTGGACCAGTCATTCAGTACTTC. Translating it yields CASSGPVIQYF.

This clonotype has just a few counts. This chain joins TRBV12-5 and TRBJ2-7; the D gene is possibly TRBD2 (5 bases). V lost 0 bases, J lost 2 bases, and 14 bases lay in between. CDR3 size: 16 residues. Per the germline V gene, CDR1 is LGHNT and CDR2 is FRNRAP. CDR3 nucleotides: TGTGCTAGTGGTTTGGTACGGGGAGATGGGGCCTACGAGCAGTACTTC. It is translated as CASGLVRGDGAYEQYF.

CDR3: CAWSLHSVSNQPQHF. Written as DNA, the CDR3 is TGTGCCTGGAGTCTTCATTCCGTTAGCAATCAGCCCCAGCATTTT. The rearrangement links TRBV30 to TRBJ1-5, with D uncertain. CDR3 length: 15 residues. Trimming pared 2 bases from V and 0 bases from J, leaving 11 bases between. Germline assignment: CDR1 GTSNPN and CDR2 SVGIG (reference sequence).

This chain joins TRBV14 and TRBJ1-1; tentatively, D is TRBD1 (6 bases). V gave up 3 bases and J gave up 1 base, with 9 bases separating them. This CDR3 has 14 amino acids. Germline V gene sequence: CDR1 SGHDN, CDR2 FVKESK. CDR3 in DNA: TGTGCCAGCAGCCATGGACAGACGAACACTGAAGCTTTCTTT. Translated: CASSHGQTNTEAFF.

The chain links TRBV9 to TRBJ2-1, with 8 bases lining up with TRBD2. The germline CDR1 and CDR2 sequences are SGDLS and YYNGEE. Trimming removed 4 bases from V and 7 bases from J; junction bases left unmatched: 10. This CDR3 comprises 15 residues. The CDR3 coding sequence is TGTGCCAGCAGCCCTCCCCTGGGCGGGAGGAATGAGCAGTTCTTC. This encodes CASSPPLGGRNEQFF.